This entry lists 14 T cell receptor beta chains sequenced from one sample in a study of shared clonotypes between healthy human individuals. The table came from immunoSEQ multiplex PCR; TCRdb's copy has only in-frame clones and leaves some out. The top ten hold 12% of the sample, which has approximately 500,000 clones, roughly 80% seen once. The sample consisted of PBMCs. The source is a woman in her thirties or forties in good health. Some clones in this sample may be carry-over from other donors' samples.

This clone is a singleton in its sample. The rearrangement links TRBV6-6 to TRBJ2-1; no firm D call. Germline V gene sequence: CDR1 MNHNY, CDR2 SVGAGI (reference sequence). The CDR3 sequence is 14 residues long. V was pared by 8 bases and J by 1 base, with 12 bases between. In nucleotides, the CDR3 is TGTGCCAGCCTAATCGGTCTGTCCTACAATGAGCAGTTCTTC. Translation gives CASLIGLSYNEQFF.

CDR3: CASSLKGPAYEQYF. The CDR3 nucleotides are TGCGCCAGCAGCTTAAAGGGTCCAGCCTACGAGCAGTACTTC. This chain links TRBV5-1 with TRBJ2-7; no clear D gene. The CDR3 loop spans 14 amino acids. V dropped 2 bases and J dropped 2 bases, with 11 bases sitting between them. The V gene's germline CDR1 is SGHRS and CDR2 YFSETQ.

V and J are TRBV29-1 and TRBJ1-1, with D maybe TRBD1 (5 bases). The germline V gene has CDR1 SQVTM and CDR2 ANQGSEA. With 7 bases removed from V and 4 bases from J, the gap between germline ends came to 19 bases. The CDR3 is 14 residues long. The DNA for the CDR3 is TGCAGCGCACAGGACACCCCTGGGGGCACTGAAGCTTTCTTT. This sequence encodes CSAQDTPGGTEAFF.

The chain employs TRBV27 and TRBJ2-7; D might be TRBD2 (6 bases). The germline V gene has CDR1 MNHEY and CDR2 SMNVEV (reference sequence). This CDR3 spans 18 amino acids. V was pared by 3 bases and J by 0 bases, with 21 bases between. CDR3 sequence (DNA): TGTGCCAGCAGTTTCGAGCGATGGAGGGCCCCAAGCTCCTACGAGCAGTACTTC. This translates into CASSFERWRAPSSYEQYF.

This sequence joins TRBV19 and TRBJ1-1; 9 bases are shared with TRBD1. The germline gives CDR1 LNHDA, CDR2 SQIVND (reference sequence). Trimming at V came to 5 bases and at J to 4 bases, leaving 5 bases not matched to a gene. The length of the CDR3 is 14 residues. The CDR3 protein is CASSLSDRGTEAFF. CDR3 bases: TGTGCCAGTAGTCTCTCGGACAGGGGCACTGAAGCTTTCTTT.

The chain has TRBV28 and TRBJ2-7, with 7 bases matching TRBD2. Germline values: CDR1 MDHEN, CDR2 SYDVKM. The CDR3 totals 14 residues. Germline trimming cut 6 bases from V and 2 bases from J; bases unmatched to any gene: 7. The DNA of the CDR3 is TGTGCCAGCAGCTCAAGCGGGGAGGCCTACGAGCAGTACTTC. This codes for CASSSSGEAYEQYF.

The V call is TRBV5-4, the J call TRBJ1-1, with a tentative D call TRBD1 (6 bases). Between the trimmed V and J ends, which lost 1 base and 3 bases, there was a span of 10 bases. The CDR3 length is 14 residues. In germline, CDR1 is SGHNT, CDR2 YYREEE (reference sequence). CDR3 in DNA: TGTGCCAGCAGCTTGAAAGGGGGAGACACTGAAGCTTTCTTT. Translation gives CASSLKGGDTEAFF. The whole variable domain, remainder taken from reference TRBV5-4 and TRBJ1-1, is ETGVTQSPTHLIKTRGQQVTLRCSSQSGHNTVSWYQQALGQGPQFIFQYYREEENGRGNFPPRFSGLQFPNYSSELNVNALELDDSALYLCASSLKGGDTEAFFGQGTRLTVV.

This chain uses TRBV18 with TRBJ2-1; 7 bases are a match to TRBD2. Trimming removed 5 bases from V and 3 bases from J; junction bases left unmatched: 4. This CDR3 is 14 amino acids long. Germline V gene sequence: CDR1 KGHSH, CDR2 LQKENI. CDR3 sequence reads: CASSITSDYNEQFF. The CDR3 DNA reads TGTGCCAGCTCAATCACTAGCGACTACAATGAGCAGTTCTTC. The full variable domain, in which reference TRBV18 and TRBJ2-1 provide the parts outside the CDR3, is NAGVMQNPRHLVRRRGQEARLRCSPMKGHSHVYWYRQLPEEGLKFMVYLQKENIIDESGMPKERFSAEFPKEGPSILRIQQVVRGDSAAYFCASSITSDYNEQFFGPGTRLTVL.

The rearrangement uses TRBV7-9 and TRBJ1-3, with TRBD1 as a possible D gene (6 bases). The CDR3 is 15 amino acids. The ends were cut back, 2 bases at V and 4 bases at J, with 12 bases in the middle. The germline V gene encodes CDR1 SEHNR and CDR2 FQNEAQ (reference sequence). CDR3 nucleotide sequence: TGTGCCAGCAGCTTATGGGGGGCGTTGGGAAACACCATATATTTT. It specifies CASSLWGALGNTIYF.

The V and J genes are TRBV5-5 and TRBJ2-1; 16 bases agree with TRBD2. The V gene end was trimmed by 4 bases and the J gene end by 7 bases; junction bases not matched to a gene: 11. This CDR3 is 18 amino acids long. CDR1 and CDR2 (germline): SGHKS, YYEKEE (reference sequence). The DNA for the CDR3 is TGTGCCAGCAGCCCCGCCGTGGGACTAGCGGGAGGGTCAAATGAGCAGTTCTTC. This codes for CASSPAVGLAGGSNEQFF. Using reference TRBV5-5 and TRBJ2-1 for the parts outside the CDR3, the full variable domain is DAGVTQSPTHLIKTRGQQVTLRCSPISGHKSVSWYQQVLGQGPQFIFQYYEKEERGRGNFPDRFSARQFPNYSSELNVNALLLGDSALYLCASSPAVGLAGGSNEQFFGPGTRLTVL.

CDR3 DNA: TGTGCCAGCAGCTTGGGGGCGGGATCGAACACCGGGGAGCTGTTTTTT. This encodes CASSLGAGSNTGELFF. The V and J genes are TRBV5-4 and TRBJ2-2; maybe TRBD2 (6 bases). Per the germline V gene, CDR1 is SGHNT and CDR2 is YYREEE (reference sequence). This CDR3 has 16 residues. V lost 0 bases, J lost 0 bases, and 9 bases lay in between.

This clone has ten or more counts. The CDR3 spells CASSLPQLSKQFF. The CDR3 DNA follows: TGTGCCAGCAGCCTACCACAGTTATCCAAGCAGTTCTTC. The rearrangement uses TRBV11-2 and TRBJ2-1; no clear D. This CDR3 contains 13 residues. Trimming shortened V by 5 bases and J by 11 bases, and 16 bases separated the two germline ends. Germline CDR1 SGHAT, CDR2 FQNNGV.

The CDR3 region is CASRRDATSYNEQFF. For the CDR3, the DNA is TGTGCCAGCAGGAGGGACGCCACCTCCTACAATGAGCAGTTCTTC. The rearrangement uses TRBV28 and TRBJ2-1; D may correspond to TRBD1 or TRBD2 (5 bases each). This CDR3 region has 15 residues. V dropped 6 bases and J dropped 0 bases, with 12 bases sitting between them. Germline CDR1 is MDHEN and CDR2 is SYDVKM. Complete variable domain (other parts from reference TRBV28 and TRBJ2-1): DVKVTQSSRYLVKRTGEKVFLECVQDMDHENMFWYRQDPGLGLRLIYFSYDVKMKEKGDIPEGYSVSREKKERFSLILESASTNQTSMYLCASRRDATSYNEQFFGPGTRLTVL.

The CDR3 loop is CASSLGSDTYEQYF. In DNA, the CDR3 is TGTGCCAGCAGCTTAGGGAGCGATACCTACGAGCAGTACTTC. The gene calls are TRBV7-9 and TRBJ2-7; D ambiguous. Trimming removed 1 base from V and 2 bases from J, with 9 bases in between. This CDR3 contains 14 residues. Germline CDR1 is SEHNR and CDR2 is FQNEAQ (reference sequence).